The 7 T cell receptor beta chains below all came from one sample that was sequenced in a study of blood T cell repertoires in COVID-19. Profiling relied on immunoSEQ multiplex PCR, and the TCRdb table lists in-frame clones only, not all of them. This table has over 120,000 clones, approximately 88% appearing once. Specimen: peripheral blood. These receptors were taken from a woman in her 50s with acute or convalescent COVID-19.

This clone was found a few times. The chain employs TRBV5-1 and TRBJ1-1, with 7 bases lining up with TRBD1. The ends lost 5 bases at V and 7 bases at J; junction bases unmatched: 5. This CDR3 spans 12 amino acids. Germline assignment: CDR1 SGHRS and CDR2 YFSETQ. The DNA of the CDR3 is TGCGCCAGCAGTATTGGGACAGATGAAGCTTTCTTT. The encoded protein is CASSIGTDEAFF.

This sequence joins TRBV5-1 and TRBJ2-2; possible D gene TRBD2, 6 bases. The CDR3 is made up of 14 amino acids. Germline CDR1 and CDR2: SGHRS and YFSETQ. Deletions cut 6 bases from V and 1 base from J, with 10 bases between. This CDR3 is CASKASENTGELFF. In DNA, the CDR3 is TGCGCCAGCAAAGCTAGCGAGAACACCGGGGAGCTGTTTTTT.

The chain carries TRBV2 and TRBJ1-1; D is unresolved. Germline V gene lookup returns CDR1 SNHLY and CDR2 FYNNEI. CDR3 size: 12 residues. The V end lost 6 bases, the J end lost 4 bases, and 9 bases lay between the germline ends. The DNA of the CDR3 is TGTGCCAGCAGCCAGGTATTCACTGAAGCTTTCTTT. Translated: CASSQVFTEAFF. Looking up the rest from reference TRBV2 and TRBJ1-1 gives the full variable domain: EPEVTQTPSHQVTQMGQEVILRCVPISNHLYFYWYRQILGQKVEFLVSFYNNEISEKSEIFDDQFSVERPDGSNFTLKIRSTKLEDSAMYFCASSQVFTEAFFGQGTRLTVV.

The chain carries TRBV21-1 and TRBJ2-7; TRBD1, the table's D call, lacks a check against the DNA. TRBV21-1 constitutes a pseudogene. The CDR3 spans 9 residues. CDR3 coding DNA: TGTGTCCAGTCCTCCGAGCAGTACTTC. Protein product: CVQSSEQYF.

The chain carries TRBV19 and TRBJ1-4; unclear D gene. Between the trimmed V and J ends, which lost 5 bases and 13 bases, there was a span of 20 bases. Germline V CDR1 and CDR2: LNHDA, SQIVND (reference sequence). There are 14 residues in the CDR3. The CDR3 DNA reads TGTGCCAGTAGTCTTCCGGGAATTCCCGCAACACTGTTTTTT. Its translation: CASSLPGIPATLFF.

This chain connects TRBV7-8 to TRBJ2-7; the match to TRBD2 covers 8 bases. There are 15 residues in the CDR3. The V gene end was trimmed by 5 bases and the J gene end by 4 bases; junction bases not matched to a gene: 10. The V gene's germline CDR1 is SGHVS and CDR2 FQNEAQ. In DNA, the CDR3 is TGTGCCAGCAGCCTCCGGGGGGGCCCGGGGTACGAGCAGTACTTC. Its protein is CASSLRGGPGYEQYF.

The V gene is TRBV11-3, the J gene TRBJ2-2, with 7 bases aligning to TRBD2. J was trimmed by 2 bases and V by 1 base; bases with no gene match: 1. The CDR3 runs 15 residues. Germline values: CDR1 SGHNT, CDR2 YENEEA. The CDR3 loop reads CASSLGGGNTGELFF. The DNA of the CDR3 is TGTGCCAGCAGCTTAGGCGGGGGTAACACCGGGGAGCTGTTTTTT.